This TCR beta chain was sequenced for a study of blood T cell repertoires in COVID-19. Study information: T cells, B-cell-depleted T cells, or PBMCs supplied cDNA or gDNA.

This CDR3 is 14 amino acids long. The V end was cut by 3 bases, the J end by 0 bases, with 9 bases between. Germline CDR1 SQVTM, CDR2 ANQGSEA. The protocol was immunoSEQ multiplex PCR, while the TCRdb copy is restricted to in-frame clones and leaves out a portion. The sample contains a few hundred thousand clones, 80% to 85% of which appear only once. The TCR was taken from a woman aged 60-75 years with acute or convalescent COVID-19. V is TRBV29-1 and J is TRBJ1-3, with a possible D match to TRBD1 (5 bases). The source material was peripheral blood. CDR3 amino acids: CSVDGGDSGNTIYF. CDR3 DNA sequence: TGCAGCGTTGATGGGGGGGACTCTGGAAACACCATATATTTT.